Below are 29 T cell receptor beta chains sequenced from a single sample in a study of radiotherapy plus CTLA-4 blockade in lung cancer. Profiling relied on immunoSEQ multiplex PCR, and the TCRdb table lists in-frame clones only, not all of them. The sample holds tens of thousands of clones, 79% seen once. The sample here was peripheral blood, taken from a patient treated with radiotherapy plus ipilimumab. Receptors originate from a human donor with non-small cell lung cancer who had a complete response to radiotherapy plus ipilimumab.

This clone was detected a few times. V usage is TRBV5-1 and J usage is TRBJ1-1; no reliable D call. Germline lookup yields CDR1 SGHRS and CDR2 YFSETQ. The V end was cut by 4 bases, the J end by 5 bases, with 15 bases between. CDR3 length equals 14 residues. The CDR3 loop reads CASSPGSWLTEAFF. DNA for the CDR3: TGCGCCAGCAGCCCTGGGTCGTGGCTGACTGAAGCTTTCTTT.

This sequence joins TRBV4-3 and TRBJ1-2, with a possible D match to TRBD1 (5 bases). The CDR3 extends over 15 amino acids. Per germline, CDR1 LGHNA and CDR2 YSLEER. Trimming pared 1 base from V and 1 base from J, leaving 10 bases between. CDR3: CASSQGGGYNYGYTF. The CDR3 bases are TGCGCCAGCAGCCAAGGGGGCGGATATAACTATGGCTACACCTTC.

This clone was recorded a few times. The rearrangement joins TRBV19 to TRBJ1-4, with 8 nucleotides matching TRBD1. The junction had 8 bases not matched to a gene; V was cut back by 9 bases and J by 8 bases. This CDR3 is 13 amino acids long. CDR1 is LNHDA and CDR2 is SQIVND in the germline V gene (reference sequence). CDR3 sequence (DNA): TGTGCCAGCATACAGGGGGTCGGGGAAAAACTGTTTTTT. This gives the protein CASIQGVGEKLFF.

This clone was observed a handful of times. The J gene is TRBJ2-5, the V gene TRBV4-2; 11 bases match TRBD2. Germline loops: CDR1 LGHNA, CDR2 YNFKEQ. With 4 bases clipped from V and 1 base from J, the junction kept 2 bases outside the gene matches. The CDR3 has 15 amino acids. The CDR3 is CASSLGTSGQETQYF. The CDR3 DNA is TGTGCCAGCAGCCTTGGGACTAGCGGCCAAGAGACCCAGTACTTC.

This clone was seen a handful of times. The chain uses TRBV5-4 and TRBJ2-2, with 8 positions matching TRBD1. This CDR3 comprises 16 residues. V lost 4 bases and J lost 4; bases outside the gene matches: 9. Germline loops: CDR1 SGHNT, CDR2 YYREEE (reference sequence). The chain's CDR3 is CASSKRQGSGTGELFF. As DNA, the CDR3 is TGTGCCAGCAGCAAGAGACAGGGGTCGGGCACCGGGGAGCTGTTTTTT. Combining the CDR3 with reference TRBV5-4 and TRBJ2-2 gives the whole variable domain ETGVTQSPTHLIKTRGQQVTLRCSSQSGHNTVSWYQQALGQGPQFIFQYYREEENGRGNFPPRFSGLQFPNYSSELNVNALELDDSALYLCASSKRQGSGTGELFFGEGSRLTVL.

The V gene is TRBV6-1, the J gene TRBJ1-4; D not resolved. CDR1 is MNHNS and CDR2 is SASEGT in the germline V gene. The CDR3 consists of 14 residues. The V gene lost 3 bases and the J gene lost 0 bases, with 5 bases spanning the gap. This CDR3 is CASSDLTTNEKLFF. The CDR3 region has the DNA TGTGCCAGCAGTGATTTGACAACTAATGAAAAACTGTTTTTT.

The V gene is TRBV4-3, the J gene TRBJ2-5; the D gene is possibly TRBD2 (5 bases). V gave up 0 bases and J gave up 3 bases, with 20 bases separating them. The germline gives CDR1 LGHNA, CDR2 YSLEER. The CDR3 contains 18 residues. The DNA of the CDR3 is TGCGCCAGCAGCCAAGAAGGTGGCGCGAGACTAACTAAAGAGACCCAGTACTTC. Amino acid sequence: CASSQEGGARLTKETQYF.

This clone appeared a single time. The chain employs TRBV23-1 and TRBJ1-5; TRBD1 matches 9 bases. TRBV23-1 is labeled an ORF, and its function is uncertain. J was trimmed by 6 bases and V by 0 bases; bases with no gene match: 6. There are 16 residues in the CDR3. DNA of the CDR3: TGCGCCAGCAGTCAATCCGGGACAGGGTCCCTTCAGCCCCAGCATTTT. Encoded protein: CASSQSGTGSLQPQHF.

V and J are TRBV7-9 and TRBJ2-5, with D unresolved. Per the germline V gene, CDR1 is SEHNR and CDR2 is FQNEAQ (reference sequence). Trimming shortened V by 1 base and J by 5 bases, and 11 bases separated the two germline ends. The CDR3 runs to 14 residues. The CDR3 here is CASSLEVTRETQYF. As DNA, the CDR3 is TGTGCCAGCAGCTTAGAGGTGACTCGGGAGACCCAGTACTTC.

V gene TRBV27 combines with J gene TRBJ1-1; weak D call: TRBD1 (5 bases). This CDR3 comprises 14 residues. The V gene lost 9 bases and the J gene lost 1 base, with 15 bases spanning the gap. Germline V gene data show CDR1 as MNHEY and CDR2 as SMNVEV (reference sequence). The CDR3 sequence: CASGPGRRNTEAFF. In DNA form, the CDR3 reads TGTGCCAGTGGTCCGGGACGGAGGAACACTGAAGCTTTCTTT.

This clone has more than one count but fewer than ten. The rearrangement uses TRBV7-9 and TRBJ1-3; weak D call: TRBD1 (5 bases). CDR1 and CDR2 from the germline V gene are SEHNR and FQNEAQ (reference sequence). The CDR3 sequence is 14 residues long. V was cut by 5 bases and J by 3 bases, with 11 bases left in between. In DNA, the CDR3 is TGTGCCAGCAGCCAGCAGGGACTTGGAAACACCATATATTTT. It translates to CASSQQGLGNTIYF.

This CDR3 is CASSPLLAGGSDTQYF. The CDR3 bases are TGTGCCAGCTCGCCCTTACTAGCGGGGGGGAGTGATACGCAGTATTTT. The V call is TRBV18, the J call TRBJ2-3; TRBD2 matches at 13 bases. The CDR3 covers 16 residues. From germline, CDR1 is KGHSH and CDR2 LQKENI. Germline trimming cut 6 bases from V and 6 bases from J; bases unmatched to any gene: 9.

The chain is built from TRBV5-1 and TRBJ2-3; D tentatively reads TRBD1 or TRBD2 (5 bases each). The germline CDR1 and CDR2 sequences are SGHRS and YFSETQ. The germline V and J ends were trimmed by 0 bases and 6 bases, with 8 bases remaining between them. The CDR3 spans 13 residues. CDR3 amino acids: CASSLDGTDTQYF. The CDR3, as DNA: TGCGCCAGCAGCTTGGACGGGACCGATACGCAGTATTTT.

The chain joins TRBV6-1 to TRBJ1-5; D is ambiguous. V gave up 5 bases and J gave up 4 bases, with 12 bases separating them. Per germline, CDR1 MNHNS and CDR2 SASEGT. This CDR3 has 14 amino acids. The CDR3 DNA reads TGTGCCAGCAGTACCCAGACGGGGAATCAGCCCCAGCATTTT. Amino acids: CASSTQTGNQPQHF.

V gene TRBV19 combines with J gene TRBJ1-1; D gene unclear. V lost 9 bases and J lost 1, with 9 bases in between. This CDR3 has 12 amino acids. Germline assignment: CDR1 LNHDA and CDR2 SQIVND (reference sequence). The CDR3 DNA sequence: TGTGCCAGCGGTGGGCAGAACACTGAAGCTTTCTTT. It codes for CASGGQNTEAFF.

The gene calls are TRBV19 and TRBJ1-6; TRBD1 is a possible D gene (5 bases). Germline V gene data show CDR1 as LNHDA and CDR2 as SQIVND (reference sequence). V was clipped by 5 bases and J by 0 bases, with 14 bases between them. The CDR3 has 17 amino acids. The CDR3 sequence is CASSPGTRISYNSPLHF. The CDR3 DNA reads as TGTGCCAGTAGTCCAGGGACGAGAATCTCCTATAATTCACCCCTCCACTTT.

The genes are TRBV18 and TRBJ2-3, with TRBD1 matching 8 bases. Germline V gives CDR1 KGHSH, CDR2 LQKENI. The CDR3 totals 15 residues. The V and J ends lost 1 base and 4 bases, in that order; junction bases with no gene match: 4. CDR3 residues: CASSPRAGGSDTQYF. CDR3 DNA: TGTGCCAGCTCACCACGGGCAGGGGGCTCAGATACGCAGTATTTT.

The chain recombines TRBV6-5 with TRBJ1-1; the D gene is possibly TRBD1 (6 bases). This CDR3 spans 14 amino acids. Trimming took 1 base from V and 6 from J, leaving 12 bases between them. CDR1 is MNHEY, CDR2 SVGAGI, per germline. The CDR3: CASSYFSGGSEAFF. The DNA of the CDR3 is TGTGCCAGCAGTTACTTTTCGGGGGGCTCTGAAGCTTTCTTT.

The rearrangement joins TRBV28 to TRBJ2-7; 10 nucleotides align to TRBD1. Trimming at V came to 2 bases and at J to 9 bases, leaving 1 base not matched to a gene. Germline V gene lookup returns CDR1 MDHEN and CDR2 SYDVKM. The CDR3 runs 12 residues. The CDR3 region has the DNA TGTGCCAGCAGTTTAGACAGGGGGCGGCAGTACGTC. This codes for CASSLDRGRQYV.

The chain employs TRBV4-1 and TRBJ1-1; maybe TRBD1 (6 bases). CDR3 length: 14 amino acids. CDR1 MGHRA and CDR2 YSYEKL come from the germline V gene. With 3 bases removed from V and 7 bases from J, the gap between germline ends came to 15 bases. CDR3 amino acids: CASSHPLDRFEAFF. In nucleotides, the CDR3 is TGCGCCAGCAGCCATCCCCTTGACAGGTTTGAAGCTTTCTTT.

This chain links TRBV27 with TRBJ2-1, with TRBD2 matching 10 bases. CDR3 size: 17 residues. In germline, CDR1 is MNHEY, CDR2 SMNVEV (reference sequence). The ends lost 4 bases at V and 8 bases at J; junction bases unmatched: 14. The CDR3 is CASSSLQKSSGSDEQFF. Written as DNA, the CDR3 is TGTGCCAGCAGTTCCCTCCAAAAGTCTAGCGGGAGTGATGAGCAGTTCTTC.

The gene calls are TRBV7-8 and TRBJ1-2, with D perhaps matching TRBD1 (5 bases). The ends were cut back, 0 bases at V and 8 bases at J, with 7 bases in the middle. There are 12 residues in the CDR3. CDR1 and CDR2 (germline): SGHVS, FQNEAQ. The CDR3 region has the DNA TGTGCCAGCAGCTTAGCAGGGGCCGGCTACACCTTC. Translated, it gives CASSLAGAGYTF.

This clone was counted only a few times. The chain has TRBV11-3 and TRBJ1-3; D remains ambiguous. The CDR3 has 15 residues. CDR1 and CDR2 from the germline V gene are SGHNT and YENEEA. Between the trimmed V and J ends, which lost 2 bases and 0 bases, there was a span of 8 bases. CDR3 coding DNA: TGTGCCAGCAGCTTAAGGGCGAGCTCTGGAAACACCATATATTTT. Protein product: CASSLRASSGNTIYF.

The chain is built from TRBV7-9 and TRBJ1-1; 8 bases are shared with TRBD1. CDR1 and CDR2 (germline): SEHNR, FQNEAQ (reference sequence). The CDR3 totals 16 residues. With 1 base clipped from V and 1 base from J, the junction kept 5 bases outside the gene matches. The CDR3 nucleotides read TGTGCCAGCAGCTTAGTCCTGGGACAGGCGAACACTGAAGCTTTCTTT. Encoded protein: CASSLVLGQANTEAFF. Full variable domain (missing parts from reference TRBV7-9 and TRBJ1-1): DTGVSQNPRHKITKRGQNVTFRCDPISEHNRLYWYRQTLGQGPEFLTYFQNEAQLEKSRLLSDRFSAERPKGSFSTLEIQRTEQGDSAMYLCASSLVLGQANTEAFFGQGTRLTVV.

The chain carries TRBV7-2 and TRBJ1-2; TRBD1 agrees at 7 bases. The CDR3 runs 14 residues. Germline lookup yields CDR1 SGHTA and CDR2 FQGNSA. With V trimmed by 4 bases and J by 0 bases, 2 bases remained unmatched. This CDR3 reads CASSSRGSNYGYTF. CDR3 DNA sequence: TGTGCCAGCAGCTCCAGGGGGTCTAACTATGGCTACACCTTC.

The chain combines TRBV29-1 with TRBJ2-4; TRBD1 matches at 9 bases. V gave up 4 bases and J gave up 1 base; unmatched junction bases: 8. CDR1 is SQVTM and CDR2 is ANQGSEA in the germline V gene. CDR3 length equals 16 residues. CDR3 sequence: CSVGQTGGLAKNIQYF. The DNA of the CDR3 is TGCAGCGTTGGGCAGACAGGGGGTCTCGCCAAAAACATTCAGTACTTC.

This clone has just a few counts. CDR3 region: CASSLRLLAGGSYNEQFF. The CDR3 nucleotides read TGTGCCAGCAGCTTACGCCTACTAGCGGGAGGCTCCTACAATGAGCAGTTCTTC. The chain recombines TRBV11-2 with TRBJ2-1, with TRBD2 matching 12 bases. CDR1 is SGHAT, CDR2 FQNNGV, per germline. Trimming removed 2 bases from V and 0 bases from J; junction bases left unmatched: 5. The CDR3 spans 18 residues.

This sequence joins TRBV11-2 and TRBJ2-1; D is unresolved. The CDR3 length is 13 residues. V was trimmed by 5 bases and J by 7 bases, leaving 12 bases between them. Germline V gene data show CDR1 as SGHAT and CDR2 as FQNNGV. CDR3 DNA: TGTGCCAGCAGCCCCCGGGTTGGGAATGAGCAGTTCTTC. Protein product: CASSPRVGNEQFF.

The chain is built from TRBV6-5 and TRBJ1-4, with D unclear. The CDR3 totals 12 residues. Trimming cost V 0 bases and J 8 bases, with 4 bases left between them. Germline lookup yields CDR1 MNHEY and CDR2 SVGAGI. CDR3 sequence reads: CASSYSGEKLFF. CDR3 DNA sequence: TGTGCCAGCAGTTACTCTGGGGAAAAACTGTTTTTT.